Below, 16 T cell receptor beta chains from the same sample are listed, as sequenced in a study of cytomegalovirus exposure and HLA in healthy donors. The primer mix had 60 Vbeta and 13 Jbeta primers. Clones were sequenced by immunoSEQ multiplex PCR, and TCRdb holds only the in-frame ones, with some missing. The table has 120,000 to 150,000 clones, over 75% seen once. The sample taken for sequencing was PBMCs. The receptors come from a female donor in good health and CMV-seronegative.

The chain joins TRBV29-1 to TRBJ2-3; D gene ambiguous. This CDR3 is built from 14 residues. In germline, CDR1 is SQVTM, CDR2 ANQGSEA. V lost 2 bases and J lost 4, with 13 bases in between. The CDR3 DNA reads as TGCAGCGTTGAAATTCCCTTTCCCCCAGATACGCAGTATTTT. This encodes CSVEIPFPPDTQYF.

CDR3: CATSRDTKNTEAFF. The CDR3 nucleotides are TGTGCCACCAGCCGGGACACCAAGAACACTGAAGCTTTCTTT. The V gene is TRBV15, the J gene TRBJ1-1, with D maybe TRBD1 (6 bases). V lost 5 bases, J lost 1 base, and 11 bases lay in between. The CDR3 contains 14 residues. CDR1 is LNHNV and CDR2 is YYDKDF in the germline V gene (reference sequence). Filled out from reference TRBV15 and TRBJ1-1, the complete variable domain reads DAMVIQNPRYQVTQFGKPVTLSCSQTLNHNVMYWYQQKSSQAPKLLFHYYDKDFNNEADTPDNFQSRRPNTSFCFLDIRSPGLGDTAMYLCATSRDTKNTEAFFGQGTRLTVV.

Details on this clone: The conserved final phenylalanine or tryptophan is absent from the CDR3, which likely points to a read error. The chain's CDR3 is CASKDRVNNQPQHV. The CDR3 DNA follows: TGTGCCAGTAAAGACAGGGTTAACAATCAGCCCCAGCATGTT. The rearrangement links TRBV6-1 to TRBJ1-5; 7 nucleotides line up with TRBD1. CDR3 length: 14 amino acids. V lost 9 bases, J lost 3 bases, and 8 bases stayed unmatched. Per germline, CDR1 MNHNS and CDR2 SASEGT.

This clone was detected once. The chain couples TRBV5-5 to TRBJ2-2, with TRBD2 as a possible D gene (5 bases). This CDR3 has 14 amino acids. Germline V gene data show CDR1 as SGHKS and CDR2 as YYEKEE (reference sequence). The ends were cut back, 3 bases at V and 4 bases at J, with 10 bases in the middle. CDR3 coding DNA: TGTGCCAGCAGCTGGGTAACTAGCACCGGGGAGCTGTTTTTT. This translates into CASSWVTSTGELFF.

This rearrangement joins TRBV21-1 to TRBJ2-7; TRBD1, the table's D call, lacks a check against the DNA. TRBV21-1 is deemed a pseudogene. The CDR3 totals 16 residues. The CDR3 protein is CASSKGRRQTAYEQYF. CDR3 in DNA: TGTGCCAGCAGCAAAGGCCGGAGACAGACCGCCTACGAGCAGTACTTC.

The chain has TRBV6-1 and TRBJ2-6; 10 bases fit TRBD1. Germline loops: CDR1 MNHNS, CDR2 SASEGT. The CDR3 is 18 amino acids. V lost 1 base, J lost 1 base, and 4 bases stayed unmatched. CDR3 DNA: TGTGCCAGCAGTGAAGGACAGGGGGCCGCGTCTGGGGCCAACGTCCTGACTTTC. This sequence encodes CASSEGQGAASGANVLTF.

The rearrangement uses TRBV28 and TRBJ1-1; D not resolved. In germline, CDR1 is MDHEN, CDR2 SYDVKM. The CDR3 covers 12 residues. Trimming took 4 bases from V and 8 from J, leaving 11 bases between them. CDR3 in amino acids: CASSYGWREAFF. CDR3 DNA sequence: TGTGCCAGCAGTTACGGGTGGAGGGAAGCTTTCTTT. Using reference TRBV28 and TRBJ1-1 for the parts outside the CDR3, the full variable domain is DVKVTQSSRYLVKRTGEKVFLECVQDMDHENMFWYRQDPGLGLRLIYFSYDVKMKEKGDIPEGYSVSREKKERFSLILESASTNQTSMYLCASSYGWREAFFGQGTRLTVV.

The J gene is TRBJ1-1, the V gene TRBV27; D perhaps matches TRBD1 (5 bases). Germline V CDR1 and CDR2: MNHEY, SMNVEV (reference sequence). V was pared by 5 bases and J by 4 bases, with 17 bases between. The CDR3 consists of 15 residues. The CDR3 region has the DNA TGTGCCAGCAGTCCCCGACAGATGATACTCACTGAAGCTTTCTTT. Protein product: CASSPRQMILTEAFF.

The chain employs TRBV15 and TRBJ2-5; possibly TRBD2 for D (5 bases). The DNA end is a closer match to TRBJ2-7, so the J assignment may be wrong. Germline-derived CDR1 and CDR2 are LNHNV and YYDKDF (reference sequence). The length of the CDR3 is 13 residues. CDR3 coding DNA: TGTGCCACCAGCAGAGGAGGGTCGTACGAGCAGTACTTC. Protein: CATSRGGSYEQYF.

V and J are TRBV9 and TRBJ2-3; 15 bases fit TRBD2. After removal of 3 bases from V and 7 bases from J, the junction contained 6 bases not matched to a gene. This CDR3 region has 16 residues. Germline loops: CDR1 SGDLS, CDR2 YYNGEE. CDR3 in amino acids: CASSGTSGRALNTQYF. The CDR3, as DNA: TGTGCCAGCAGCGGGACTAGCGGGAGGGCCCTTAATACGCAGTATTTT.

V usage is TRBV11-3 and J usage is TRBJ2-7; D may be TRBD2 (5 bases). Germline V CDR1 and CDR2: SGHNT, YENEEA. The V end lost 5 bases, the J end lost 3 bases, and 11 bases lay between the germline ends. This CDR3 contains 13 residues. CDR3 protein: CASSTGLFYEQYF. The CDR3 DNA reads as TGTGCCAGCAGCACTGGACTTTTCTACGAGCAGTACTTC.

The rearrangement uses TRBV7-9 and TRBJ2-7, with a weak D call TRBD1 (6 bases). The CDR3 covers 14 residues. V gave up 6 bases and J gave up 5 bases, with 17 bases separating them. Germline-derived CDR1 and CDR2 are SEHNR and FQNEAQ (reference sequence). Here the CDR3 DNA reads TGTGCCAGCAGTCCACAGGGTTTACACGACGAGCAGTACTTC. This gives the protein CASSPQGLHDEQYF.

V usage is TRBV7-2 and J usage is TRBJ2-3; the D gene is possibly TRBD2 (6 bases). V shed 3 bases and J shed 8 bases, with 6 bases lying between them. This CDR3 contains 11 residues. Germline V gene lookup returns CDR1 SGHTA and CDR2 FQGNSA. In DNA, the CDR3 is TGTGCCAGCAGCTTGGGACTTACGCAGTATTTT. Its translation: CASSLGLTQYF.

The table lists this clone with a count of one. Other DNA sequences of this sample code for an identical CDR3. In DNA, the CDR3 is TGCGCCAGCAGCCGACTAGCGAACTCCTACAATGAGCAGTTCTTC. This translates into CASSRLANSYNEQFF. V is TRBV5-1 and J is TRBJ2-1, with 8 bases identical to TRBD2. Germline trimming cut 4 bases from V and 0 bases from J; bases unmatched to any gene: 3. This CDR3 has 15 amino acids. Looked up from germline, CDR1 is SGHRS and CDR2 is YFSETQ.

V gene TRBV7-9 combines with J gene TRBJ1-1, with TRBD1 as a possible D gene (6 bases). This CDR3 contains 12 residues. Looked up from germline, CDR1 is SEHNR and CDR2 is FQNEAQ (reference sequence). V was shortened by 10 bases and J by 2 bases, with 11 bases between the two germline ends. The CDR3 loop is CATDRTNTEAFF. CDR3 nucleotide sequence: TGTGCCACTGACAGGACTAACACTGAAGCTTTCTTT.

This chain connects TRBV5-1 to TRBJ1-3; 10 nucleotides agree with TRBD1. V was clipped by 3 bases and J by 2 bases; unmatched bases: 5. This CDR3 contains 16 residues. CDR1 SGHRS and CDR2 YFSETQ come from the germline V gene. CDR3 sequence reads: CASSSDGTGAGNTIYF. CDR3 sequence (DNA): TGCGCCAGCAGCTCGGATGGGACAGGGGCTGGAAACACCATATATTTT.